One and the same sample provided the 19 T cell receptor beta chains below, sequenced in a study of molecular identifiers for immune sequencing clone quantification. TCRdb re-called the PCR reads through MiXCR, storing one row per CDR3 protein. The sample holds 460,000 or so distinct CDR3 sequences, about 21% seen once. The source material was naive CD8+ T cells from blood, with Jurkat cell RNA spiked in. Subset noted: FACS-sorted CD8+CD4-CCR7+CD45RA+ naive T cells. These receptors originate from a human donor in good health. Some libraries in this study had Jurkat cell RNA spiked in.

The sample holds many counts of this clonotype. The CDR3 nucleotides read TGTGCCTGGAAAGCAGAGACCCAGTACTTC. Protein: CAWKAETQYF. This chain joins TRBV30 and TRBJ2-5; no clear D gene. V gave up 4 bases and J gave up 4 bases, with 4 bases separating them. The CDR3 runs to 10 residues. Germline V gene lookup returns CDR1 GTSNPN and CDR2 SVGIG (reference sequence).

This chain links TRBV5-6 with TRBJ1-3; 9 bases fit TRBD1. Per germline, CDR1 SGHDT and CDR2 YYEEEE. The CDR3 is 17 residues long. J lost 2 bases, V lost 4 bases, and 10 bases had no gene match. The DNA of the CDR3 is TGTGCCAGCAGCCCCGGGACAGGGTTTGGTGCTGGAAACACCATATATTTT. Translating gives CASSPGTGFGAGNTIYF.

The chain joins TRBV24-1 to TRBJ2-2, with 10 bases aligning to TRBD1. The CDR3 spans 14 residues. CDR1 and CDR2 (germline): KGHDR, SFDVKD. The ends lost 9 bases at V and 6 bases at J; junction bases unmatched: 6. The CDR3 is CATARDRGAGELFF. The CDR3 DNA follows: TGTGCCACCGCCCGGGACAGGGGCGCCGGGGAGCTGTTTTTT.

This clonotype was seen a few times. The chain joins TRBV30 to TRBJ2-7; 7 positions match TRBD2. Germline values: CDR1 GTSNPN, CDR2 SVGIG (reference sequence). V shed 0 bases and J 4 bases; nucleotides not matched to a gene: 6. The CDR3 runs 14 residues. The CDR3 is CAWSVSGSGYEQYF. The CDR3, as DNA: TGTGCCTGGAGTGTATCGGGTAGCGGGTACGAGCAGTACTTC.

This rearrangement joins TRBV27 to TRBJ2-7; D is tentatively TRBD1 or TRBD2 (5 bases each). There are 14 residues in the CDR3. Trimming removed 2 bases at V and 2 bases at J, with 10 bases between. The germline CDR1 and CDR2 sequences are MNHEY and SMNVEV (reference sequence). The CDR3 sequence is CASSLGGPPYEQYF. The CDR3 DNA reads as TGTGCCAGCAGTTTAGGGGGACCGCCCTACGAGCAGTACTTC.

J is TRBJ2-3 and V is TRBV6-1; D not certain. The CDR3 runs to 15 residues. CDR1 and CDR2 (germline): MNHNS, SASEGT. Trimming stripped 2 bases from V and 0 bases from J, with 9 bases between. CDR3 nucleotides: TGTGCCAGCAGTGAACCCGTGGCTAGCACAGATACGCAGTATTTT. This sequence encodes CASSEPVASTDTQYF.

Worth noting for this clonotype: Here the CDR3 omits its conserved ending phenylalanine or tryptophan, so a read error is the likely source. This sequence joins TRBV6-5 and TRBJ2-7, with 9 bases fitting TRBD1. V lost 2 bases, J lost 4 bases, and 0 bases stayed unmatched. From germline, CDR1 is MNHEY and CDR2 SVGAGI. This CDR3 is built from 13 residues. CDR3 sequence: CASSYGTGYEQYS. Here the CDR3 DNA reads TGTGCCAGCAGTTACGGGACAGGGTACGAGCAGTACTCC.

The chain recombines TRBV6-5 with TRBJ2-1; D is perhaps TRBD1 or TRBD2 (5 bases each). The CDR3 extends over 15 amino acids. Germline lookup yields CDR1 MNHEY and CDR2 SVGAGI. Trimming stripped 5 bases from V and 3 bases from J, with 14 bases between. This chain's CDR3 is CASSPDGTLYNEQFF. The CDR3 DNA follows: TGTGCCAGCAGTCCAGACGGGACCCTCTACAATGAGCAGTTCTTC.

The chain joins TRBV12-3 or TRBV12-4 to TRBJ1-5; 11 bases line up with TRBD1. The J segment lost 11 bases and the V segment lost 3 bases, leaving 12 bases of the junction unmatched. The CDR3 is 16 amino acids. The CDR3 loop reads CASSFTGQGTGGAQHF. The CDR3 nucleotides read TGTGCCAGCAGTTTTACAGGACAGGGGACAGGGGGGGCCCAGCATTTT.

This clonotype has a count of ten or more. This rearrangement joins TRBV7-6 to TRBJ2-3; either TRBD1 or TRBD2 may fit D (5 bases each). The CDR3 has 16 amino acids. Germline CDR1 is SGHVS and CDR2 is FNYEAQ. Trimming removed 0 bases from V and 1 base from J, with 11 bases in between. For the CDR3, the DNA is TGTGCCAGCAGCTTAGCGGCTCAGGGACGCACAGATACGCAGTATTTT. Protein sequence: CASSLAAQGRTDTQYF. The full variable domain, rest sourced from reference TRBV7-6 and TRBJ2-3, is GAGVSQSPRYKVTKRGQDVALRCDPISGHVSLYWYRQALGQGPEFLTYFNYEAQQDKSGLPNDRFSAERPEGSISTLTIQRTEQRDSAMYRCASSLAAQGRTDTQYFGPGTRLTVL.

For the CDR3, the DNA is TGCAGTTGCCCTTATCTCGACGAGCAGTACTTC. Encoded protein: CSCPYLDEQYF. The chain links TRBV20-1 to TRBJ2-7; D gene unclear. Germline lookup yields CDR1 DFQATT and CDR2 SNEGSKA (reference sequence). CDR3 size: 11 residues. The V end was cut by 8 bases, the J end by 5 bases, with 13 bases between.

A note on this clonotype: Given a much more abundant clone one base away, this may be a read error. The chain links TRBV7-2 to TRBJ2-5; D gene unclear. The CDR3 runs 15 residues. The germline V and J ends were trimmed by 1 base and 1 base, with 10 bases remaining between them. The germline gives CDR1 SGHTA, CDR2 FQGNSA. This CDR3 reads CTSSLGTIAQETQYF. CDR3 bases: TGTACCAGCAGCTTAGGGACCATAGCCCAAGAGACCCAGTACTTC.

This clonotype was recorded many times. The V and J genes are TRBV6-5 and TRBJ2-5; D is tentatively TRBD1 or TRBD2 (5 bases each). From germline, CDR1 is MNHEY and CDR2 SVGAGI. Trimming stripped 5 bases from V and 7 bases from J, with 14 bases between. The CDR3 sequence is 13 residues long. CDR3 residues: CASSLGGIRTQYF. DNA of the CDR3: TGTGCCAGCAGTCTTGGGGGAATTCGGACCCAGTACTTC.

CDR3: CASQLGWTVNEQFF. The CDR3 nucleotides are TGTGCCAGCCAATTAGGCTGGACAGTCAATGAGCAGTTCTTC. The chain carries TRBV27 and TRBJ2-1; D perhaps matches TRBD1 (6 bases). Trimming pared 8 bases from V and 6 bases from J, leaving 17 bases between. The CDR3 covers 14 residues. Germline assignment: CDR1 MNHEY and CDR2 SMNVEV (reference sequence).

About this clonotype: This sequence may be a read error, since a much larger clone differs from it by one base. The V gene is TRBV4-3, the J gene TRBJ1-1, with D unresolved. CDR1 is LGHNA, CDR2 YSLEER, per germline. V dropped 0 bases and J dropped 1 base, with 9 bases sitting between them. The CDR3 is made up of 15 amino acids. The CDR3 DNA follows: TGCGCCAGCAGCCAAGATCAAAGCACGAACACTGAAGCTTTCTTT. Amino acid sequence: CASSQDQSTNTEAFF.

The rearrangement links TRBV19 to TRBJ2-7, with D possibly being TRBD1 or TRBD2 (5 bases each). Trimming cost V 10 bases and J 2 bases, with 12 bases left between them. Germline V gene data show CDR1 as LNHDA and CDR2 as SQIVND (reference sequence). The CDR3 runs 12 residues. CDR3 coding DNA: TGTGCCACCCGCGAGGGGACCTACGAGCAGTACTTC. Residues: CATREGTYEQYF.

The chain combines TRBV4-1 with TRBJ2-7; possibly TRBD1 for D (6 bases). CDR1 and CDR2 (germline): MGHRA, YSYEKL. The CDR3 is 15 residues long. Trimming pared 0 bases from V and 3 bases from J, leaving 12 bases between. Written as DNA, the CDR3 is TGCGCCAGCAGCCAAGATCACAGGGTACTCTACGAGCAGTACTTC. It is translated as CASSQDHRVLYEQYF.

The sample holds many counts of this clonotype. The rearrangement links TRBV13 to TRBJ2-5; the D is unclear. This CDR3 is built from 14 residues. Germline CDR1 reads PRHDT; CDR2 reads FYEKMQ (reference sequence). V lost 0 bases and J 0 bases, leaving 5 bases between the germline ends. CDR3 protein: CASSLGQNQETQYF. The CDR3 coding sequence is TGTGCCAGCAGCTTAGGACAGAACCAAGAGACCCAGTACTTC.

This clonotype was counted at least ten times. The gene calls are TRBV20-1 and TRBJ2-3; D uncertain. Germline CDR1 DFQATT, CDR2 SNEGSKA (reference sequence). With 4 bases removed from V and 2 bases from J, the gap between germline ends came to 13 bases. The CDR3 has 14 amino acids. This CDR3 is CSATYSMFTDTQYF. The CDR3 nucleotides are TGCAGTGCTACTTATTCGATGTTCACAGATACGCAGTATTTT.